These 22 T cell receptor beta chains originate from one sample sequenced in a study of cytomegalovirus exposure and HLA in healthy donors. Assay: immunoSEQ multiplex PCR; the TCRdb copy retains only in-frame clones and omits some. The sample carries about 240,000 clones, approximately 86% recorded once. Sequences were obtained from PBMCs. The receptor source for this set is a woman aged 25-40 years in good health and CMV-seropositive.

V gene TRBV28 combines with J gene TRBJ1-1, with D hard to call. CDR3 size: 11 residues. The V and J ends lost 5 bases and 3 bases respectively, with 4 bases between them. In germline, CDR1 is MDHEN, CDR2 SYDVKM. The CDR3 reads CASSQYTEAFF. The CDR3, as DNA: TGTGCCAGCAGTCAGTACACTGAAGCTTTCTTT.

V and J are TRBV28 and TRBJ1-1; D call uncertain. CDR3 length: 15 residues. Trimming left V 5 bases short and J 1 base short, with 14 bases between. The germline gives CDR1 MDHEN, CDR2 SYDVKM. In DNA form, the CDR3 reads TGTGCCAGCAGTCTCTCGGGTAGCCAGAACACTGAAGCTTTCTTT. This encodes CASSLSGSQNTEAFF.

The chain has TRBV19 and TRBJ2-6; the D gene is possibly TRBD1 (6 bases). The V and J ends lost 10 bases and 4 bases respectively, with 14 bases between them. This CDR3 is 14 amino acids long. Per germline, CDR1 LNHDA and CDR2 SQIVND (reference sequence). As DNA, the CDR3 is TGTGCCACCGCCGGACAGTTGGGGGCCAACGTCCTGACTTTC. It translates to CATAGQLGANVLTF.

V usage is TRBV5-6 and J usage is TRBJ2-3; possible D gene TRBD2, 5 bases. Germline assignment: CDR1 SGHDT and CDR2 YYEEEE. Trimming cost V 4 bases and J 1 base, with 13 bases left between them. The CDR3 is made up of 15 amino acids. The CDR3 DNA follows: TGTGCCAGCAGCCTCCCGAGGCGGGGCACAGATACGCAGTATTTT. This codes for CASSLPRRGTDTQYF.

The chain links TRBV5-1 to TRBJ2-7; 12 nucleotides align to TRBD1. Germline values: CDR1 SGHRS, CDR2 YFSETQ. This CDR3 contains 16 residues. V lost 6 bases to trimming and J lost 3 bases; unmatched junction nucleotides: 10. The chain's CDR3 is CASTLQGTGGGYEQYF. The DNA of the CDR3 is TGCGCCAGCACCCTACAAGGGACAGGGGGCGGCTACGAGCAGTACTTC.

This sequence joins TRBV19 and TRBJ1-2; D might be TRBD1 (5 bases). Germline V gene data show CDR1 as LNHDA and CDR2 as SQIVND (reference sequence). The CDR3 consists of 17 residues. Trimming pared 7 bases from V and 3 bases from J, leaving 24 bases between. The CDR3 region is CASIGVPGRREDYGYTF. CDR3 coding DNA: TGTGCCAGTATAGGCGTACCGGGACGGAGGGAGGACTATGGCTACACCTTC.

V is TRBV5-4 and J is TRBJ1-4, with 9 nucleotides matching TRBD1. V gave up 4 bases and J gave up 6 bases; unmatched junction bases: 13. CDR3 size: 17 residues. CDR1 is SGHNT and CDR2 is YYREEE in the germline V gene (reference sequence). The CDR3 DNA sequence: TGTGCCAGCAGCCGGGGACAGGGATGGGTAGGGGATGAAAAACTGTTTTTT. This translates into CASSRGQGWVGDEKLFF.

The chain couples TRBV4-1 to TRBJ1-1; TRBD1 is a possible D gene (5 bases). In germline, CDR1 is MGHRA, CDR2 YSYEKL. V was trimmed by 1 base and J by 4 bases, leaving 7 bases between them. CDR3 length: 13 residues. The CDR3 sequence is CASSQGQPTEAFF. CDR3 nucleotides: TGCGCCAGCAGCCAAGGACAGCCCACTGAAGCTTTCTTT.

This chain connects TRBV7-2 to TRBJ2-1; 9 bases agree with TRBD2. Germline V CDR1 and CDR2: SGHTA, FQGNSA. There are 16 residues in the CDR3. V was pared by 2 bases and J by 7 bases, with 9 bases of the junction left unmatched. The CDR3 bases are TGTGCCAGCAGCTTACACGCGGGAGGGCCGGGGAATGAGCAGTTCTTC. Translated, it gives CASSLHAGGPGNEQFF.

This chain joins TRBV23-1 and TRBJ2-7, with a tentative D call TRBD1 (7 bases). TRBV23-1 is annotated as an ORF whose role is uncertain. This CDR3 comprises 16 residues. The V and J ends lost 0 bases and 2 bases respectively, with 14 bases between them. CDR3 coding DNA: TGCGCCAGCAGTCAATCACGGCAGGGGGGTACCTACGAGCAGTACTTC. Translation gives CASSQSRQGGTYEQYF.

The chain carries TRBV2 and TRBJ1-5; the match to TRBD1 covers 10 bases. After removal of 6 bases from V and 9 bases from J, the junction contained 8 bases not matched to a gene. Germline values: CDR1 SNHLY, CDR2 FYNNEI. The CDR3 is made up of 14 amino acids. The CDR3, as DNA: TGTGCCAGCAGCCCCGGACAGGGGGATTTGCCCCAGCATTTT. This encodes CASSPGQGDLPQHF.

This clone was seen more than once but under ten times. This rearrangement joins TRBV5-1 to TRBJ2-7; 8 nucleotides line up with TRBD2. This CDR3 has 16 residues. Germline V gene lookup returns CDR1 SGHRS and CDR2 YFSETQ. Trimming took 4 bases from V and 0 from J; bases not matched to a gene: 9. CDR3 protein: CASSRSLAESSYEQYF. DNA of the CDR3: TGCGCCAGCAGCCGGTCACTAGCGGAGAGCTCCTACGAGCAGTACTTC.

This chain connects TRBV2 to TRBJ2-1; no firm D call. CDR1 SNHLY and CDR2 FYNNEI come from the germline V gene. V shed 7 bases and J shed 2 bases, with 12 bases lying between them. The CDR3 contains 14 residues. The CDR3 DNA reads as TGTGCCAGCATTAGAGAAGAGGCCTACAATGAGCAGTTCTTC. Translation gives CASIREEAYNEQFF.

The rearrangement joins TRBV13 to TRBJ2-2; 11 positions agree with TRBD1. The germline CDR1 and CDR2 sequences are PRHDT and FYEKMQ (reference sequence). The CDR3 consists of 15 residues. The J segment lost 7 bases and the V segment lost 5 bases, leaving 6 bases of the junction unmatched. The CDR3 region is CASSIRTGGGGELFF. In nucleotides, the CDR3 is TGTGCCAGCAGCATCCGGACAGGGGGCGGCGGGGAGCTGTTTTTT.

The V gene is TRBV5-1, the J gene TRBJ2-7; maybe TRBD2 (5 bases). The V end lost 0 bases, the J end lost 5 bases, and 18 bases lay between the germline ends. The length of the CDR3 is 16 residues. The V gene's germline CDR1 is SGHRS and CDR2 YFSETQ. The CDR3 sequence is CASSLAPARAGNEQYF. CDR3 bases: TGCGCCAGCAGCTTGGCGCCGGCGAGGGCTGGGAACGAGCAGTACTTC.

As concerns this clone: Other DNA sequences of this sample code for an identical CDR3. The chain is built from TRBV27 and TRBJ1-2, with D uncertain. Germline lookup yields CDR1 MNHEY and CDR2 SMNVEV (reference sequence). This CDR3 is built from 13 residues. V lost 3 bases to trimming and J lost 0 bases, with 5 bases between them. The CDR3 reads CASSFSANYGYTF. CDR3 nucleotides: TGTGCCAGCAGTTTTTCTGCTAACTATGGCTACACCTTC.

The chain carries TRBV7-9 and TRBJ2-1; 9 bases agree with TRBD1. This CDR3 spans 16 amino acids. Germline CDR1 and CDR2: SEHNR and FQNEAQ (reference sequence). With 6 bases clipped from V and 5 bases from J, the junction kept 11 bases outside the gene matches. This CDR3 reads CASSDPPGQGDNEQFF. The CDR3 bases are TGTGCCAGCAGTGACCCTCCGGGACAGGGCGACAATGAGCAGTTCTTC.

The gene calls are TRBV5-8 and TRBJ2-7; D perhaps matches TRBD1 (6 bases). V was clipped by 8 bases and J by 2 bases, with 14 bases between them. This CDR3 is built from 13 residues. Germline-derived CDR1 and CDR2 are SGHTS and YDEGEE. The CDR3 bases are TGTGCCAGTACCCCGGGACAAACCTACGAGCAGTACTTC. Translating it yields CASTPGQTYEQYF.

The chain employs TRBV30 and TRBJ2-1; D uncertain. The CDR3 runs to 11 residues. The V gene's germline CDR1 is GTSNPN and CDR2 SVGIG (reference sequence). The V gene lost 1 base and the J gene lost 7 bases, with 5 bases spanning the gap. The chain's CDR3 is CAWSALNEQFF. The CDR3 DNA is TGTGCCTGGAGTGCGTTAAATGAGCAGTTCTTC.

The V call is TRBV2, the J call TRBJ2-1, with 8 bases lining up with TRBD1. The length of the CDR3 is 13 residues. V dropped 9 bases and J dropped 7; count of bases not matched to a gene: 8. Germline CDR1 SNHLY, CDR2 FYNNEI. The CDR3 DNA sequence: TGTGCCAGTAGGGGACAGGAGTTTAATGAGCAGTTCTTC. It encodes CASRGQEFNEQFF. The variable domain in full, with the rest retrieved from reference TRBV2 and TRBJ2-1, is EPEVTQTPSHQVTQMGQEVILRCVPISNHLYFYWYRQILGQKVEFLVSFYNNEISEKSEIFDDQFSVERPDGSNFTLKIRSTKLEDSAMYFCASRGQEFNEQFFGPGTRLTVL.

This clone has a single count. J is TRBJ2-7 and V is TRBV19, with 7 bases that match TRBD2. Germline CDR1 and CDR2: LNHDA and SQIVND (reference sequence). This CDR3 spans 15 amino acids. V shed 0 bases, J shed 3 bases, and the junction held 5 bases outside the gene matches. The CDR3 DNA reads TGTGCCAGTAGTATAGATCACGGGAGGCTCTACGAGCAGTACTTC. Protein: CASSIDHGRLYEQYF.

The chain carries TRBV4-2 and TRBJ1-1; D call uncertain. The germline V gene encodes CDR1 LGHNA and CDR2 YNFKEQ. The CDR3 contains 16 residues. V dropped 0 bases and J dropped 0 bases, with 11 bases sitting between them. CDR3 bases: TGTGCCAGCAGCCAAGATAATTCGGGAATGAACACTGAAGCTTTCTTT. It specifies CASSQDNSGMNTEAFF.